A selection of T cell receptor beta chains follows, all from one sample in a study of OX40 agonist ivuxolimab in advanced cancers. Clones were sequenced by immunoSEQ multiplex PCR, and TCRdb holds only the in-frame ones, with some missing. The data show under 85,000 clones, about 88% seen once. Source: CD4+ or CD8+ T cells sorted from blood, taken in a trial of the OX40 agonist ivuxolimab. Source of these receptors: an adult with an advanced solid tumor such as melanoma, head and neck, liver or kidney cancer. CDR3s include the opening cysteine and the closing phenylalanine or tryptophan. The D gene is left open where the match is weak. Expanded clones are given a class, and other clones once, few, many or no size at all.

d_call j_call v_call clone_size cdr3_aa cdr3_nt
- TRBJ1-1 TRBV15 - CATSRDTNTNTEAFF TGTGCCACCAGCAGAGATACCAACACGAACACTGAAGCTTTCTTT
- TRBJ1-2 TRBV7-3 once CASSLTEANYGYTF TGTGCCAGCAGCTTAACGGAAGCTAACTATGGCTACACCTTC
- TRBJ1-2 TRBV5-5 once CASSLDRQFGGYTF TGTGCCAGCAGCTTGGACAGACAATTTGGTGGCTACACCTTC
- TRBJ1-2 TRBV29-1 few CSASDRPEGYTF TGCAGTGCTTCGGACAGACCGGAAGGCTACACCTTC
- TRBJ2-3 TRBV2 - CASSEVTSADTQYF TGTGCCAGCAGTGAAGTGACCTCGGCAGATACGCAGTATTTT
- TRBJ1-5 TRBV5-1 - CASSLGGKNQPQHF TGCGCCAGCAGCTTGGGGGGCAAGAATCAGCCCCAGCATTTT
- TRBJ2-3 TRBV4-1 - CASSQWASGTDTQYF TGCGCCAGCAGCCAATGGGCTAGCGGCACAGATACGCAGTATTTT
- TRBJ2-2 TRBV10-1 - CASSYNTGELFF TGCGCCAGCAGTTATAATACCGGGGAGCTGTTTTTT
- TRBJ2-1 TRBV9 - CASSRSGTGRDEQFF TGTGCCAGCAGCCGCTCAGGGACGGGCAGAGATGAGCAGTTCTTC
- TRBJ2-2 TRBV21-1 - CASSTGLSDTDTGELFF TGTGCCAGCAGCACAGGACTCTCCGACACGGACACCGGGGAGCTGTTTTTT
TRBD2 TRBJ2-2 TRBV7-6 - CASSLARGGVGGELFF TGTGCCAGCAGCTTAGCTCGTGGGGGGGTCGGCGGGGAGCTGTTTTTT
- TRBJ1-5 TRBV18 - CASSSIEGNQPQHF TGTGCCAGCTCCTCCATCGAGGGTAATCAGCCCCAGCATTTT
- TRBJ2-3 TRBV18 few CASSQSPGGSTDTQYF TGTGCCAGCTCACAATCCCCCGGGGGAAGCACAGATACGCAGTATTTT
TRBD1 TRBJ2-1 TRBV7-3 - CASSQTDRAGEQFF TGTGCCAGCAGCCAAACGGACAGGGCGGGTGAGCAGTTCTTC
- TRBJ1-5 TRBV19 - CASHTTGNPYGNQPQHF TGTGCCAGTCATACGACGGGGAACCCCTACGGCAATCAGCCCCAGCATTTT
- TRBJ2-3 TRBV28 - CASSQGGGLTDTQYF TGTGCCAGCAGCCAGGGGGGCGGCCTCACAGATACGCAGTATTTT
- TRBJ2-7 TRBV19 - CASSPWGPNSYEQYF TGTGCCAGTAGTCCGTGGGGACCCAACTCCTACGAGCAGTACTTC
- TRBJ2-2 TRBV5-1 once CASAPGANTGELFF TGCGCCAGTGCCCCTGGGGCGAACACCGGGGAGCTGTTTTTT
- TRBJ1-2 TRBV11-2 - CASSLVAGGYTF TGTGCCAGCAGCTTAGTCGCGGGGGGCTACACCTTC
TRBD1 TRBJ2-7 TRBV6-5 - CASRERGPYEQYF TGTGCCAGCAGGGAAAGGGGGCCCTACGAGCAGTACTTC
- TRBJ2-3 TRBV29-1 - CSVGGAARTDTQYF TGCAGCGTTGGGGGGGCGGCTCGCACAGATACGCAGTATTTT
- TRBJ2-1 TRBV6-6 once CASYTFNEQFF TGTGCCAGTTATACTTTCAATGAGCAGTTCTTC
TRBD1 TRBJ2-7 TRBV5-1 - CASSGASGQGIYEQYF TGCGCCAGCAGCGGAGCCTCGGGACAGGGGATCTACGAGCAGTACTTC
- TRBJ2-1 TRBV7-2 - CASRQLMNEQFF TGTGCCAGCAGGCAATTAATGAATGAGCAGTTCTTC
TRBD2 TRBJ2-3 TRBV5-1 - CASSPRGVEDTQYF TGCGCCAGCAGCCCCCGGGGGGTGGAAGATACGCAGTATTTT
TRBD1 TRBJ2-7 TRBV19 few CASNKGTGAYEQYF TGTGCCAGTAACAAGGGGACAGGGGCCTACGAGCAGTACTTC
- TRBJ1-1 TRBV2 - CASSRLPTEAFF TGTGCCAGCAGTCGACTTCCGACTGAAGCTTTCTTT
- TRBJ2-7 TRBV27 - CASSDRMNRVGEQYF TGTGCCAGCAGTGACAGAATGAACAGGGTGGGGGAGCAGTACTTC
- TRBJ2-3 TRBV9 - CASNQGGSTDTQYF TGTGCCAGCAATCAAGGTGGAAGCACAGATACGCAGTATTTT
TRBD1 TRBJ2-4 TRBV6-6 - CASRRQGSDIQYF TGTGCCAGCAGGAGACAGGGCTCGGACATTCAGTACTTC
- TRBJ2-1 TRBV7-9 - CASSSRGGRGGSYNEQFF TGTGCCAGCAGCTCAAGGGGTGGTAGGGGAGGATCCTACAATGAGCAGTTCTTC
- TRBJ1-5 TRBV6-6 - CASSYALGSAGPQHF TGTGCCAGCAGTTACGCTCTAGGGTCCGCCGGTCCCCAGCATTTT
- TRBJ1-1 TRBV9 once CASSVDGGITEAFF TGTGCCAGCAGCGTAGATGGCGGGATAACTGAAGCTTTCTTT
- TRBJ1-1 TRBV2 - CASIGLTLDTEAFF TGTGCCAGCATTGGGTTGACGTTGGACACTGAAGCTTTCTTT
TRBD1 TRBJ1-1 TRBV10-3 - CAISGQTGANTEAFF TGTGCCATCAGTGGCCAGACAGGGGCCAACACTGAAGCTTTCTTT
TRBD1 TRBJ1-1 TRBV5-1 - CASSFKPTGGYTEAFF TGCGCCAGCAGCTTTAAGCCAACAGGGGGATACACTGAAGCTTTCTTT
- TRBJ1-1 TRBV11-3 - CASSFRRNTEAFF TGTGCCAGCAGCTTTAGACGGAACACTGAAGCTTTCTTT
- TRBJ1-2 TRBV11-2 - CASSPEGFGYTF TGTGCCAGCAGCCCGGAGGGATTTGGCTACACCTTC
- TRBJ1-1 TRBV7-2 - CASSPVGGTNTEAFF TGTGCCAGCAGCCCAGTGGGGGGAACGAACACTGAAGCTTTCTTT
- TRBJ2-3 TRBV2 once CASSASVYTDTQYF TGTGCCAGCAGTGCGTCGGTTTACACAGATACGCAGTATTTT
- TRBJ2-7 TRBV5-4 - CASSFTGTPGQYF TGTGCCAGCAGCTTTACCGGGACCCCTGGGCAGTACTTC